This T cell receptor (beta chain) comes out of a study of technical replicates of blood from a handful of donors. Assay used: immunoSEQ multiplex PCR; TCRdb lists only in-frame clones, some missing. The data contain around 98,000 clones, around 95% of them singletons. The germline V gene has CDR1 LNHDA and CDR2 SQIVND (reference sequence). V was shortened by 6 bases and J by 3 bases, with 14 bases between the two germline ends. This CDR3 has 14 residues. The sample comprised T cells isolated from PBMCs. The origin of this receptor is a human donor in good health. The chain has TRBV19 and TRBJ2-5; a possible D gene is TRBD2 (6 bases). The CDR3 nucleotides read TGTGCCAGTAGGGACGGGAGAATGGAAGAGACCCAGTACTTC. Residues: CASRDGRMEETQYF.